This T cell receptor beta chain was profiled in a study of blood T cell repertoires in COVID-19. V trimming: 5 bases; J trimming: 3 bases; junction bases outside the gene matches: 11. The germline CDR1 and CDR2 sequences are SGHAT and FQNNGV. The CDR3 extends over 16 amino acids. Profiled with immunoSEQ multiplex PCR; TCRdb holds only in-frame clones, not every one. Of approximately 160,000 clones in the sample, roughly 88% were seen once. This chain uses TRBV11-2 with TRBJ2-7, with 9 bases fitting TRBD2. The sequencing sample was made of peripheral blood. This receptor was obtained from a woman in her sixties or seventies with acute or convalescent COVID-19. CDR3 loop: CASSPLGLAGNYEQYF. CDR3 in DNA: TGTGCCAGCAGCCCCCTTGGGCTAGCGGGGAACTACGAGCAGTACTTC.